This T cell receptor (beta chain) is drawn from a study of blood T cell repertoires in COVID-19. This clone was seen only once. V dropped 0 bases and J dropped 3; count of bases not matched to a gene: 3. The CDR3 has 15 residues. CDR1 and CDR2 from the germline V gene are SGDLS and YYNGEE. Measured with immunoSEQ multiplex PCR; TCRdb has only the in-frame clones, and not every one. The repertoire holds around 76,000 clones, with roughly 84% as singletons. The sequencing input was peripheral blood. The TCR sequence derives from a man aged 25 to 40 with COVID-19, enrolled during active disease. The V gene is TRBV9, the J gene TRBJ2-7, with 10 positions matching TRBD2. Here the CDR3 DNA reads TGTGCCAGCAGCGTAGAGCCTAGCGGGAGCTACGAGCAGTACTTC. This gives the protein CASSVEPSGSYEQYF.